Sequencing of this T cell receptor beta chain was carried out in a study of CD8 T cells in ankylosing spondylitis. General study points: One TCR beta motif, made up of roughly eight highly homologous variants, appeared characteristic of ankylosing spondylitis blood.

This clonotype was detected only a few times. What it recognizes is unknown. Each CDR3 protein gets one entry after TCRdb re-called the 5' RACE reads with MiXCR. Among around 220,000 distinct CDR3 sequences, 18% were seen once, and the ten largest hold under 45%. J lost 2 bases, V lost 5 bases, and 18 bases had no gene match. The CDR3 length is 19 residues. Germline V gene sequence: CDR1 MGHRA, CDR2 YSYEKL. This clonotype was obtained from a male donor with ankylosing spondylitis. The chain recombines TRBV4-1 with TRBJ1-5, with TRBD1 matching over 7 bases. The material sequenced was blood, either unsorted or a sorted T cell fraction (not recorded which). The CDR3 region has the DNA TGCGCCAGCAGCTCCTCCGCGGGACAGCCGGGGGTGGGCAATCAGCCCCAGCATTTT. The encoded protein is CASSSSAGQPGVGNQPQHF.